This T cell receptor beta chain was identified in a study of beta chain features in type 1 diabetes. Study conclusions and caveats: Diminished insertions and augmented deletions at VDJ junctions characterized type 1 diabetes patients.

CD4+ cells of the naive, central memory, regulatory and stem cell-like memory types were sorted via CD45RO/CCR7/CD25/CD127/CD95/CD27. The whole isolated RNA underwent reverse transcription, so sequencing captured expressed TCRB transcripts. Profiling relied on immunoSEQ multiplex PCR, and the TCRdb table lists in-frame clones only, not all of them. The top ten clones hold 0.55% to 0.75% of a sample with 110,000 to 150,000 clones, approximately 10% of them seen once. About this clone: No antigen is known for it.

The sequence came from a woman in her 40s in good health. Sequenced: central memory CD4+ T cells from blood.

CDR3 in amino acids: CSGRDTGGYTF. CDR3 DNA: TGCAGCGGCCGGGACACCGGTGGCTACACCTTC. The chain carries TRBV29-1 and TRBJ1-2, with D possibly TRBD1 on 6 matching bases. V lost 7 bases to trimming and J lost 7 bases, with 13 bases between them. Per the germline V gene, CDR1 is SQVTM and CDR2 is ANQGSEA. The CDR3 has 11 residues.